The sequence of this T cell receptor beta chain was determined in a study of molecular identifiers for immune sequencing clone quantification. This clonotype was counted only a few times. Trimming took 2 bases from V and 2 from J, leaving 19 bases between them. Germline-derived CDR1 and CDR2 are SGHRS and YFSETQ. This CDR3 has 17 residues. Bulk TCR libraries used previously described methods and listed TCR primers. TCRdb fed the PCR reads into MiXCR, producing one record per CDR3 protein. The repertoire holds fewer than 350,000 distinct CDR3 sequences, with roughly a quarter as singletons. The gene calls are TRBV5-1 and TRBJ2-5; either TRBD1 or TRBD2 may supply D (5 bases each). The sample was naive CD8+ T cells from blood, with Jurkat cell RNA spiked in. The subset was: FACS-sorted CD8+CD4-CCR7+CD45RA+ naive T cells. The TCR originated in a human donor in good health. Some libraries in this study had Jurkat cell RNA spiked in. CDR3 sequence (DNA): TGCGCCAGCAGCTTCGTAGAGGGTGTGGGGCCACAAGAGACCCAGTACTTC. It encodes CASSFVEGVGPQETQYF.